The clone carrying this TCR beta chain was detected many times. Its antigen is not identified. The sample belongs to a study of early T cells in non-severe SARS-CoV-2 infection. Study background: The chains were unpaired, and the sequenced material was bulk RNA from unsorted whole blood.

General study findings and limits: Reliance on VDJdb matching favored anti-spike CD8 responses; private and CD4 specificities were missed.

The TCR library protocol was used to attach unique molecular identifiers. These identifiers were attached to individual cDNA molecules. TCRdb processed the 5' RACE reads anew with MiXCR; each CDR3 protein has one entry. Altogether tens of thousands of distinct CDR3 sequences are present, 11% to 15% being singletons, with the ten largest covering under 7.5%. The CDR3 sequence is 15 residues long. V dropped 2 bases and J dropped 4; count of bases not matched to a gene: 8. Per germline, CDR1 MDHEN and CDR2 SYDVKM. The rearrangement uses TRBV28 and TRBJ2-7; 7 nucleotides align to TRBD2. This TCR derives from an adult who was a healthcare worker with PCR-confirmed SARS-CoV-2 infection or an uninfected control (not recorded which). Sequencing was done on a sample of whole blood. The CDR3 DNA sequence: TGTGCCAGCAGTTTAACCCGGGGAGGGAGTTACGAGCAGTACTTC. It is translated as CASSLTRGGSYEQYF.